Sequencing of this T cell receptor beta chain was carried out in a study of beta chain features in type 1 diabetes. Study-level results: A pattern of fewer insertions and more deletions at VDJ junctions was seen in type 1 diabetes patients. Sampled from patients, naive, central memory and Treg TCRB repertoires appeared more similar than those sampled from healthy donors.

The authors reverse transcribed all of the isolated RNA, so sequencing captured expressed TCRB transcripts. TCRdb's copy holds only in-frame clones and misses some; the assay was immunoSEQ multiplex PCR. The sample has roughly 310,000 clones, approximately 11% seen once. The CDR3 is 15 residues long. V lost 3 bases, J lost 2 bases, and 4 bases stayed unmatched. The germline V gene encodes CDR1 SGHRS and CDR2 YFSETQ. This clone was detected a few times. Its antigen is currently unknown. Material for sequencing was naive CD4+ T cells from blood. This clonotype originated in a woman aged 25 to 39 in good health. This rearrangement joins TRBV5-1 to TRBJ2-7; 11 bases agree with TRBD2. The CDR3 coding sequence is TGCGCCAGCAGCTACCGACTAGCGGGGACCTACGAGCAGTACTTC. This gives the protein CASSYRLAGTYEQYF.